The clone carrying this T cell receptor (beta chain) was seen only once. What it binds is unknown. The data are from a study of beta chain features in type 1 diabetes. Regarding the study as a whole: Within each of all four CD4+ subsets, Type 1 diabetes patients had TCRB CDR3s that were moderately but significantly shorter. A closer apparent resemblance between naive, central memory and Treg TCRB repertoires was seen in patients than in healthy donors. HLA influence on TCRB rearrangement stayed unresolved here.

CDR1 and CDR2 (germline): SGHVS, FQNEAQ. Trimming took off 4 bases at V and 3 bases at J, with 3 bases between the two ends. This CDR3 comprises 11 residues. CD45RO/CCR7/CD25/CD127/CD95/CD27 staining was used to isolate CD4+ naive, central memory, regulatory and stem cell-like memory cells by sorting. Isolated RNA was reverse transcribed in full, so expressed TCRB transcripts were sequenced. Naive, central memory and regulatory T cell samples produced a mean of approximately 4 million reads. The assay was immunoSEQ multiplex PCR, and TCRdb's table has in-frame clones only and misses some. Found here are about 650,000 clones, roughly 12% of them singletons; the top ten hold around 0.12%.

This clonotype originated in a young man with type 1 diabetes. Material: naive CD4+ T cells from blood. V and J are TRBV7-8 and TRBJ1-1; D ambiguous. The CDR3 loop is CASSYYTEAFF. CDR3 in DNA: TGTGCCAGCAGCTATTACACTGAAGCTTTCTTT.